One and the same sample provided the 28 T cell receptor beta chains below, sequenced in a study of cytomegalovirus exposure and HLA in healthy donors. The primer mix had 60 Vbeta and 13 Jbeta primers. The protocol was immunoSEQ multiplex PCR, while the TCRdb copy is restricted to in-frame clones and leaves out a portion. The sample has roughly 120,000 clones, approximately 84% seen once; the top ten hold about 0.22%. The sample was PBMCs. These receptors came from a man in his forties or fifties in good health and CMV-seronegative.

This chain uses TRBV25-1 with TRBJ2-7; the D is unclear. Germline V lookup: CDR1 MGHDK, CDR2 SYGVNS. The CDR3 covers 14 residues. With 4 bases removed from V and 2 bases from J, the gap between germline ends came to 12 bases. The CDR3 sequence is CASSGFDGAYEQYF. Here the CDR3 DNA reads TGTGCCAGCAGTGGTTTCGACGGAGCCTACGAGCAGTACTTC.

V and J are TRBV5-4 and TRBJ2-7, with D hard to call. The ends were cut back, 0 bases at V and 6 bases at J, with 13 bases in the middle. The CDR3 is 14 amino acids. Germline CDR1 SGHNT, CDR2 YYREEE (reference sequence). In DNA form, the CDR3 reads TGTGCCAGCAGCTTGGAGCCTGAGTCCCTCGAGCAGTACTTC. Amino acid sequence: CASSLEPESLEQYF.

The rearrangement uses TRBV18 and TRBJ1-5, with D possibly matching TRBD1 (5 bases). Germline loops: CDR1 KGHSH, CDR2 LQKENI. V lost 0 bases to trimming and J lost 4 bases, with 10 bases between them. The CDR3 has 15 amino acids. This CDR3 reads CASSPPGDRNQPQHF. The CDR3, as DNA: TGTGCCAGCTCACCACCAGGGGATAGGAATCAGCCCCAGCATTTT. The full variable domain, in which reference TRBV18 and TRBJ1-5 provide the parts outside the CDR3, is NAGVMQNPRHLVRRRGQEARLRCSPMKGHSHVYWYRQLPEEGLKFMVYLQKENIIDESGMPKERFSAEFPKEGPSILRIQQVVRGDSAAYFCASSPPGDRNQPQHFGDGTRLSIL.

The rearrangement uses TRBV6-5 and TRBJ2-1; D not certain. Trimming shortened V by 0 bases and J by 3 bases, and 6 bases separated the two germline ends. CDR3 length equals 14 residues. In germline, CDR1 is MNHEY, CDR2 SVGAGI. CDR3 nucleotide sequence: TGTGCCAGCAGTTACTCGTCCTTCTACAATGAGCAGTTCTTC. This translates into CASSYSSFYNEQFF.

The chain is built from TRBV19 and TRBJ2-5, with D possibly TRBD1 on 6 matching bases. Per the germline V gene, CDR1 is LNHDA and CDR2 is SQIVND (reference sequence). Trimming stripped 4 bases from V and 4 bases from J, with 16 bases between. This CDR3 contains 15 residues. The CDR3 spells CASSNPFRGTETQYF. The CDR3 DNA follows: TGTGCCAGTAGTAACCCCTTCAGGGGAACAGAGACCCAGTACTTC.

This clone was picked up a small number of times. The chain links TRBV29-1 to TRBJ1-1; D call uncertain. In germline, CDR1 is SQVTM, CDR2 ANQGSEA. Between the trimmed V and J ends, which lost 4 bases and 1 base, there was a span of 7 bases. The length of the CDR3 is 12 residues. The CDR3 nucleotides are TGCAGCGTTGGAACAGCGAACACTGAAGCTTTCTTT. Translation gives CSVGTANTEAFF.

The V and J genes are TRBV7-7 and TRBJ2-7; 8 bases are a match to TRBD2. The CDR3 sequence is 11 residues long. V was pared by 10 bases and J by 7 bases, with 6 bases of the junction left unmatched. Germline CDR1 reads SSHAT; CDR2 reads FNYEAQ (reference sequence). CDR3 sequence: CATREAREQYF. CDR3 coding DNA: TGTGCCACGCGGGAGGCCAGGGAGCAGTACTTC.

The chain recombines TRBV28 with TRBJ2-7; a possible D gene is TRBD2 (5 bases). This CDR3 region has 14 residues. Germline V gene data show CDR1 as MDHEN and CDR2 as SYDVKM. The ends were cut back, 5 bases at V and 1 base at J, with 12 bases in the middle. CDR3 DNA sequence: TGTGCCAGCAGTCCACCCGGGAAGTCCTACGAGCAGTACTTC. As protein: CASSPPGKSYEQYF.

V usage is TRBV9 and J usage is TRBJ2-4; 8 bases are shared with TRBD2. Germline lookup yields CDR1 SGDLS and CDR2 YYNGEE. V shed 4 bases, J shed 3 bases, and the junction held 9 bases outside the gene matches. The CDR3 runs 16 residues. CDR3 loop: CASSPRGGEDKNIQYF. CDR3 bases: TGTGCCAGCAGCCCCCGGGGGGGGGAGGACAAAAACATTCAGTACTTC.

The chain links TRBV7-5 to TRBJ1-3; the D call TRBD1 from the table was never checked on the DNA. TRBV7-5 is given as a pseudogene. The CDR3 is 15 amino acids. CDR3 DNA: TGTGCCAGAAGCAGACAAGTAGGCTCCTATGGCACCATATATTTT. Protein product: CARSRQVGSYGTIYF.

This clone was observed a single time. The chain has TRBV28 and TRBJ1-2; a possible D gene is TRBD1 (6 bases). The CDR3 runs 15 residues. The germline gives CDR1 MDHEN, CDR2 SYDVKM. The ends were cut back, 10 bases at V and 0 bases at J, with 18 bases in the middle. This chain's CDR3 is CAIQRGATSNYGYTF. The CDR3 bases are TGTGCCATCCAGCGGGGGGCAACTTCTAACTATGGCTACACCTTC.

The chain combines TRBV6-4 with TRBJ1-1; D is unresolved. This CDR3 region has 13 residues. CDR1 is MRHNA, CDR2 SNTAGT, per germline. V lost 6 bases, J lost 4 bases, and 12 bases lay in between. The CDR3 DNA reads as TGTGCCAGCAGCCTACTCCGGGGCACTGAAGCTTTCTTT. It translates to CASSLLRGTEAFF.

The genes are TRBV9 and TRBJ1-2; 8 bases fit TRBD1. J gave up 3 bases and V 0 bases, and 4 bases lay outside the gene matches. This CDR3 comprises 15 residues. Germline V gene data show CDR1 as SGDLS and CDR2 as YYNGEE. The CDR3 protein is CASSVEAGGDYGYTF. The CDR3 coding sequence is TGTGCCAGCAGCGTAGAGGCAGGGGGCGACTATGGCTACACCTTC.

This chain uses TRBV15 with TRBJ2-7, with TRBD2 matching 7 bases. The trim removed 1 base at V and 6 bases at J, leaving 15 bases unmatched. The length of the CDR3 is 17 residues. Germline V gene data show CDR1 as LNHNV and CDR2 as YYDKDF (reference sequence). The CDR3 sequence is CATSRGRARTPGGEQYF. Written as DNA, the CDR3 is TGTGCCACCAGCAGAGGCCGGGCCCGGACTCCGGGGGGCGAGCAGTACTTC.

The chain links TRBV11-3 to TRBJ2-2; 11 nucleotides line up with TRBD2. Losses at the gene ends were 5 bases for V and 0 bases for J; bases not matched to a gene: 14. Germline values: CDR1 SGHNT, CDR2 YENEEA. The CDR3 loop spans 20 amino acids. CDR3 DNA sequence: TGTGCCAGCAGCCCAACACCACGACTAGCGGGAACTGCGAACACCGGGGAGCTGTTTTTT. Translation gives CASSPTPRLAGTANTGELFF.

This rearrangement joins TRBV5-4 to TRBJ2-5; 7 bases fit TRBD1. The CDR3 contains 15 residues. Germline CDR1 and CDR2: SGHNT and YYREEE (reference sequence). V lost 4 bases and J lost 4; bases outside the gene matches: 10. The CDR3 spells CASSGTVDRGETQYF. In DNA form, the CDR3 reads TGTGCCAGCAGCGGGACAGTGGACCGTGGAGAGACCCAGTACTTC. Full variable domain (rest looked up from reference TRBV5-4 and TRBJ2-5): ETGVTQSPTHLIKTRGQQVTLRCSSQSGHNTVSWYQQALGQGPQFIFQYYREEENGRGNFPPRFSGLQFPNYSSELNVNALELDDSALYLCASSGTVDRGETQYFGPGTRLLVL.

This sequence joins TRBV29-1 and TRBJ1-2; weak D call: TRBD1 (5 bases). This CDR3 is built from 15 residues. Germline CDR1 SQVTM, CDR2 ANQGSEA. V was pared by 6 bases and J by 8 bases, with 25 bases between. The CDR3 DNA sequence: TGCAGCGTGGGATCCTCGGCGACAAAACCAGGGGGCTACACCTTC. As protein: CSVGSSATKPGGYTF.

The chain's CDR3 is CASSSPVWGRAGELFF. In DNA form, the CDR3 reads TGTGCCAGCAGCTCTCCCGTTTGGGGGAGGGCCGGGGAGCTGTTTTTT. The genes are TRBV7-2 and TRBJ2-2; TRBD2 agrees at 7 bases. V trimming: 4 bases; J trimming: 6 bases; junction bases outside the gene matches: 11. This CDR3 has 16 residues. Germline V gives CDR1 SGHTA, CDR2 FQGNSA.

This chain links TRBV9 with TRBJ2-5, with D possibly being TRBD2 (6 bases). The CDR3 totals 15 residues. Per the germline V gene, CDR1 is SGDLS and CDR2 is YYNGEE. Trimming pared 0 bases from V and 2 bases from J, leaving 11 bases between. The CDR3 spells CASSVDSGGQETQYF. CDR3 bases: TGTGCCAGCAGCGTAGACAGTGGGGGGCAAGAGACCCAGTACTTC.

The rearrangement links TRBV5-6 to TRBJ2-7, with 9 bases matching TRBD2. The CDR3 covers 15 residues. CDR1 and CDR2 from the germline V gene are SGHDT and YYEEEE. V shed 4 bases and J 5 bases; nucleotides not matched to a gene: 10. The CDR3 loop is CASSKIAGAFDEQYF. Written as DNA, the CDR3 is TGTGCCAGCAGCAAAATAGCGGGAGCTTTCGACGAGCAGTACTTC.

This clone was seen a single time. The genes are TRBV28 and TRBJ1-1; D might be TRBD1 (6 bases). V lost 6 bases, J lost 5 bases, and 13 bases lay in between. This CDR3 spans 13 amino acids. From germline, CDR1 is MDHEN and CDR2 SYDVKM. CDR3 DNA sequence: TGTGCCAGCAGAGAACAGGGAGGGACTGAAGCTTTCTTT. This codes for CASREQGGTEAFF.

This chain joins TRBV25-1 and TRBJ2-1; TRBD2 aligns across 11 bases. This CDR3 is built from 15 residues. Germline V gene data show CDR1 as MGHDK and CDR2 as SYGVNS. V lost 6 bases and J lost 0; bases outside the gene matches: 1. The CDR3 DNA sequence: TGTGCCAGCAGGGGACTAGCGGACTCCTACAATGAGCAGTTCTTC. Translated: CASRGLADSYNEQFF.

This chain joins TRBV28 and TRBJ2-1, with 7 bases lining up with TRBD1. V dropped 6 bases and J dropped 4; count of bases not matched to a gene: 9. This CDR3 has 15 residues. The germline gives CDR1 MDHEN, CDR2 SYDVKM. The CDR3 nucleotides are TGTGCCAGCAGAATAGCCGGGACAGCATACAATGAGCAGTTCTTC. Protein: CASRIAGTAYNEQFF. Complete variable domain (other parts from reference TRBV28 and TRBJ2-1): DVKVTQSSRYLVKRTGEKVFLECVQDMDHENMFWYRQDPGLGLRLIYFSYDVKMKEKGDIPEGYSVSREKKERFSLILESASTNQTSMYLCASRIAGTAYNEQFFGPGTRLTVL.

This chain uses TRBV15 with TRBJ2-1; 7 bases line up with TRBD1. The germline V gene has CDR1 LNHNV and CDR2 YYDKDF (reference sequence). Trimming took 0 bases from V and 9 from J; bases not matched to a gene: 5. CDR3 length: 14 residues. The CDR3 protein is CATSRDAQGREQFF. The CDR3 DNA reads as TGTGCCACCAGCAGAGATGCACAGGGGCGTGAGCAGTTCTTC. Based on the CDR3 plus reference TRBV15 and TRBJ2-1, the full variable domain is DAMVIQNPRYQVTQFGKPVTLSCSQTLNHNVMYWYQQKSSQAPKLLFHYYDKDFNNEADTPDNFQSRRPNTSFCFLDIRSPGLGDTAMYLCATSRDAQGREQFFGPGTRLTVL.

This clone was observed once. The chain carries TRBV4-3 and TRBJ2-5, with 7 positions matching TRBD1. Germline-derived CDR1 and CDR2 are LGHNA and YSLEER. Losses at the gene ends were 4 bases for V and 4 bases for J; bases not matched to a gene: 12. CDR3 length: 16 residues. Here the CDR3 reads CASSPRTDRVGETQYF. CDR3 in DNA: TGCGCCAGCAGCCCTCGTACTGACAGGGTAGGAGAGACCCAGTACTTC.

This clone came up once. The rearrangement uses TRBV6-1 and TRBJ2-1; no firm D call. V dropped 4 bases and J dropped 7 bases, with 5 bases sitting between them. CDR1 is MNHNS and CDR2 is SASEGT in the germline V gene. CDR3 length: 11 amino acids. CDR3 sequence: CASSAPNEQFF. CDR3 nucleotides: TGTGCCAGCAGTGCCCCAAATGAGCAGTTCTTC.

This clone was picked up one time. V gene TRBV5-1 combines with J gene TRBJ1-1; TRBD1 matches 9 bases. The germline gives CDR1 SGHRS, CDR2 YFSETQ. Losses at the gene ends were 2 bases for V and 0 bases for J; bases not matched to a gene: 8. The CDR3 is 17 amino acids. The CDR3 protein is CASSFVPGQGLNTEAFF. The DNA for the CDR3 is TGCGCCAGCAGCTTCGTCCCGGGACAGGGTTTGAACACTGAAGCTTTCTTT.

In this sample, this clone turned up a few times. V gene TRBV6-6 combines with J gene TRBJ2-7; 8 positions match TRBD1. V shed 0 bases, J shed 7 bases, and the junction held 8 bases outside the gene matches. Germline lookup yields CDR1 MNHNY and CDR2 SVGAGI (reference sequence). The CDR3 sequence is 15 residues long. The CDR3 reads CASSYSAQGANEQYF. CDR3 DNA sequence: TGTGCCAGCAGTTACTCGGCGCAGGGGGCGAATGAGCAGTACTTC.